What follows are 5 T cell receptor beta chains derived from one specimen sequenced in a study of cytomegalovirus exposure and HLA in healthy donors. Generated by immunoSEQ multiplex PCR, the TCRdb table keeps only in-frame clones and is missing some. Among fewer than 100,000 clones listed, 94% were seen once. The sample consisted of PBMCs. All receptors derive from a woman aged 18-29 years in good health and CMV-seropositive.

This clone was seen more than once but under ten times. J is TRBJ2-2 and V is TRBV11-3; tentative D call: TRBD2 (5 bases). Germline V gene data show CDR1 as SGHNT and CDR2 as YENEEA. The CDR3 consists of 15 residues. With 1 base removed from V and 3 bases from J, the gap between germline ends came to 9 bases. CDR3 nucleotides: TGTGCCAGCAGCTTAGGGTTGAGGGACACCGGGGAGCTGTTTTTT. Translated: CASSLGLRDTGELFF.

The V gene is TRBV7-2, the J gene TRBJ2-7, with D possibly TRBD2 on 7 matching bases. The CDR3 loop spans 15 amino acids. Germline values: CDR1 SGHTA, CDR2 FQGNSA. V shed 1 base and J shed 7 bases, with 17 bases lying between them. CDR3 residues: CASSLEGGGVVEQYF. The CDR3 bases are TGTGCCAGCAGCTTAGAGGGGGGGGGCGTGGTAGAGCAGTACTTC.

This clone came up once. The chain links TRBV9 to TRBJ2-2; D is possibly TRBD1 (6 bases). From germline, CDR1 is SGDLS and CDR2 YYNGEE. V gave up 2 bases and J gave up 0 bases, with 17 bases separating them. This CDR3 is built from 18 residues. DNA for the CDR3: TGTGCCAGCAGCGTCCGGTTCGGGACACCTTCGAACACCGGGGAGCTGTTTTTT. This sequence encodes CASSVRFGTPSNTGELFF.

The chain combines TRBV4-2 with TRBJ2-7; no definite D call. The CDR3 loop spans 14 amino acids. The V gene's germline CDR1 is LGHNA and CDR2 YNFKEQ. Trimming stripped 1 base from V and 1 base from J, with 8 bases between. This chain's CDR3 is CASSQGLASYEQYF. The CDR3 DNA is TGTGCCAGCAGCCAAGGACTGGCTTCCTACGAGCAGTACTTC.

The chain employs TRBV20-1 and TRBJ2-1; D perhaps matches TRBD1 (6 bases). Trimming took off 6 bases at V and 7 bases at J, with 10 bases between the two ends. The V gene's germline CDR1 is DFQATT and CDR2 SNEGSKA (reference sequence). This CDR3 is built from 11 residues. The DNA of the CDR3 is TGCAGTGCCCTTCAGGGGAATGAGCAGTTCTTC. Its protein product is CSALQGNEQFF.